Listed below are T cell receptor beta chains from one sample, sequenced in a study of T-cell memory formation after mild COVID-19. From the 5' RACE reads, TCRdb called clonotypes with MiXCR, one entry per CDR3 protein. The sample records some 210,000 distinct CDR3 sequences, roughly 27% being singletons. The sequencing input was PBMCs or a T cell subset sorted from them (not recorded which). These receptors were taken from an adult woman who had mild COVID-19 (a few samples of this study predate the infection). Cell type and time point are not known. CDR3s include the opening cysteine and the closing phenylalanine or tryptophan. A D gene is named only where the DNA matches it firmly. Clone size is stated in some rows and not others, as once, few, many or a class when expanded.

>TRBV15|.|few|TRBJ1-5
TGTGCCACCAGCTCATCCCTTCGGCAGGGGAGCAATCAGCCCCAGCATTTT
CATSSSLRQGSNQPQHF
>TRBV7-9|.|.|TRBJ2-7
TGTGCCAGCAGCTTTACTACCTCCTACGAGCAGTACTTC
CASSFTTSYEQYF
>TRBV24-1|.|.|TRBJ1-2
TGTGCCACCAGTGACATGATGGGTTATGGCTACACCTTC
CATSDMMGYGYTF
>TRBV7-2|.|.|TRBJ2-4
TGTGCCAGCAGCTTAGTCGGGGTAGCCAAAAACATTCAGTACTTC
CASSLVGVAKNIQYF
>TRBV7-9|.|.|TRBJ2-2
TGTGCCAGCAGCTTAGCCGGGGTAAAGACCGGGGAGCTGTTTTTT
CASSLAGVKTGELFF
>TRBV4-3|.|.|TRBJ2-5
TGCGCCAGCAGCCCGGCTTGGGCGGAGGCAGAGACCCAGTACTTC
CASSPAWAEAETQYF
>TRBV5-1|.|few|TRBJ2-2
TGCGCCAGCAGGGACCGGGACGGCGGCCGGTTAGAGCTGTTTTTT
CASRDRDGGRLELFF
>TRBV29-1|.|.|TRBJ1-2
TGCAGCGTTGAGGAGGCTTCAGGGTTCTATGGCTACACCTTC
CSVEEASGFYGYTF
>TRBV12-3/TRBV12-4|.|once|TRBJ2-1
TGTGCCAGCACCCTAACGGGCCGCCACAATGAGCAGTTCTTC
CASTLTGRHNEQFF
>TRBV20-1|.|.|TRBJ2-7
TGCAGTGCTAGAGGGGGGGGCGAGTCCTACGAGCAGTACTTC
CSARGGGESYEQYF
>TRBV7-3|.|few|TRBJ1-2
TGTGCCAGCAGCTCGGGGGGGGGATCTGGCTACACCTTC
CASSSGGGSGYTF
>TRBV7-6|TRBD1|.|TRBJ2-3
TGTGCCAGCAGCTACAGGACAGGGGGCCGAAATACGCAGTATTTT
CASSYRTGGRNTQYF
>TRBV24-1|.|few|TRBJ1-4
TGTGCCACCAGTTTGGGGGGGGCAACTAATGAAAAACTGTTTTTT
CATSLGGATNEKLFF
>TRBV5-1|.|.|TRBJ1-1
TGCGCCAGCGAGGCAGGGGTGGGAACTGAAGCTTTCTTT
CASEAGVGTEAFF
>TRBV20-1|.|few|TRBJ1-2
TGCAGTGCTCGCAGGACTCTCTTCGCTACAGGGGGCTACACCTTC
CSARRTLFATGGYTF
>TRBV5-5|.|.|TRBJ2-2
TGTGCCAGCAGCTTGCTAACGCGGGGGCGAGGGACCGGGGAGCTGTTTTTT
CASSLLTRGRGTGELFF
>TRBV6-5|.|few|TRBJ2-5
TGTGCCAGCAGTTTCAGACAGGCGTACAGAGAGACCCAGTACTTC
CASSFRQAYRETQYF
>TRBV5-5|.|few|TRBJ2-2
TGTGCCAGCAGCTTGGGGCCAGGAGGTTCCGGGGAGCTGTTTTTT
CASSLGPGGSGELFF
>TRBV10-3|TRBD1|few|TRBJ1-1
TGTGCCATCAGTGAGTCAGTTGCAGGGGGGGATGTTGAAGCTTTCTTT
CAISESVAGGDVEAFF
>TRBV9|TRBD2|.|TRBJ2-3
TGTGCCAGCAGCGTAGGGGCTAGCGGGGGGGCCACAGATACGCAGTATTTT
CASSVGASGGATDTQYF
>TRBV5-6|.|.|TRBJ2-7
TGTGCCAGCAGCTTGCCCAGGACAGCTTCTTTACCCTACGAGCAGTACTTC
CASSLPRTASLPYEQYF
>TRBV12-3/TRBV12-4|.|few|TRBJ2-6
TGTGCCAGCAGTTTTAGAGAGACTGGGGCCAACGTCCTGACTTTC
CASSFRETGANVLTF
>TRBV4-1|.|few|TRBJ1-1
TGCGCCAGCAGCCACGAGTCCCCTTTATTGAACACTGAAGCTTTCTTT
CASSHESPLLNTEAFF